These 20 T cell receptor beta chains were all obtained from the same sample, sequenced in a study of blood T cell repertoires in COVID-19. Only in-frame clones appear in the TCRdb table, and some are missing; sequencing was by immunoSEQ multiplex PCR. The table includes 50,000 to 60,000 clones, 85% to 95% detected once. The sample was peripheral blood. These receptors originate from a woman of 80 years or more with acute or convalescent COVID-19.

The chain uses TRBV6-6 and TRBJ2-1, with 11 bases fitting TRBD2. Per germline, CDR1 MNHNY and CDR2 SVGAGI (reference sequence). Germline trimming cut 5 bases from V and 3 bases from J; bases unmatched to any gene: 6. This CDR3 region has 16 residues. The CDR3 loop reads CASSRTGTSGYNEQFF. In DNA, the CDR3 is TGTGCCAGCAGTAGGACCGGGACTAGCGGCTACAATGAGCAGTTCTTC.

The V gene is TRBV5-1, the J gene TRBJ2-1; 7 bases match TRBD2. The germline V gene has CDR1 SGHRS and CDR2 YFSETQ. This CDR3 has 15 residues. V lost 2 bases to trimming and J lost 0 bases; unmatched junction nucleotides: 2. CDR3 sequence (DNA): TGCGCCAGCAGCTTCGGCGGGAGCTCCTACAATGAGCAGTTCTTC. Protein sequence: CASSFGGSSYNEQFF.

The chain employs TRBV5-1 and TRBJ2-2; TRBD1 matches 8 bases. Germline values: CDR1 SGHRS, CDR2 YFSETQ. Trimming removed 3 bases from V and 6 bases from J; junction bases left unmatched: 7. The CDR3 has 15 residues. CDR3 nucleotides: TGCGCCAGCAGCTCCTCGACAGGGGTGGCCGGGGAGCTGTTTTTT. Its translation: CASSSSTGVAGELFF.

CDR3 coding DNA: TGCGCCAGCAGCCAGGAAGGACTAGCGGTGAATGAGCAGTTCTTC. It specifies CASSQEGLAVNEQFF. The rearrangement links TRBV4-1 to TRBJ2-1; the match to TRBD2 covers 10 bases. CDR1 MGHRA and CDR2 YSYEKL come from the germline V gene. The V gene end was trimmed by 3 bases and the J gene end by 7 bases; junction bases not matched to a gene: 6. The CDR3 covers 15 residues.

This chain uses TRBV3-1 (or the pseudogene TRBV3-2) with TRBJ1-3; TRBD1 matches at 7 bases. The CDR3 has 15 residues. Germline trimming cut 7 bases from V and 1 base from J; bases unmatched to any gene: 7. Germline V CDR1 and CDR2: LGHDT, YNNKEL (reference sequence). The CDR3 bases are TGTGCCAGCAACGAGGCAGGGGGATCTGGAAACACCATATATTTT. It encodes CASNEAGGSGNTIYF.

This clone was observed a single time. An end of the junction does not agree with germline; a read error may underlie this. The chain is built from TRBV6-5 and TRBJ1-2; 8 bases agree with TRBD1. CDR1 is MNHEY, CDR2 SVGAGI, per germline. CDR3 length equals 16 residues. The DNA of the CDR3 is TGTGCCAGCAGTTACTCGATTCAGGGGGCTGGCTATCGCTACACCTTC. Amino acids: CASSYSIQGAGYRYTF.

The chain is built from TRBV5-1 and TRBJ1-2; D perhaps matches TRBD1 (6 bases). V was cut by 3 bases and J by 7 bases, with 16 bases left in between. Germline assignment: CDR1 SGHRS and CDR2 YFSETQ. The CDR3 is 14 amino acids. In nucleotides, the CDR3 is TGCGCCAGCAGCTCCTTACAGGGAATCCCTGGCTACACCTTC. Translation gives CASSSLQGIPGYTF.

This clone was recorded a few times. The chain is built from TRBV5-6 and TRBJ2-7; weak D call: TRBD2 (6 bases). The germline gives CDR1 SGHDT, CDR2 YYEEEE. V was pared by 5 bases and J by 7 bases, with 13 bases between. The CDR3 length is 12 residues. As DNA, the CDR3 is TGTGCCAGCAGGAGGGTTGCGGGAGAGCAGTACTTC. Protein sequence: CASRRVAGEQYF.

The chain links TRBV10-3 to TRBJ2-5; 9 nucleotides align to TRBD2. The germline gives CDR1 ENHRY, CDR2 SYGVKD. The V and J ends lost 4 bases and 4 bases, in that order; junction bases with no gene match: 7. This CDR3 is 15 amino acids long. Here the CDR3 DNA reads TGTGCCATCAGTGTGAGTAGCGGGAGTGCAGAGACCCAGTACTTC. Amino acids: CAISVSSGSAETQYF.

This clone has only one observation. V gene TRBV5-4 combines with J gene TRBJ1-1, with 11 bases lining up with TRBD1. The CDR3 is 16 residues long. Germline loops: CDR1 SGHNT, CDR2 YYREEE (reference sequence). Unmatched junction bases numbered 7, after V lost 2 bases and J lost 4 bases. The CDR3 here is CASSFRDRGAGTEAFF. The CDR3 coding sequence is TGTGCCAGCAGCTTCCGGGACAGGGGGGCCGGCACTGAAGCTTTCTTT.

The rearrangement joins TRBV29-1 to TRBJ2-1; 7 nucleotides match TRBD1. The CDR3 length is 15 residues. Germline V gives CDR1 SQVTM, CDR2 ANQGSEA. The V segment lost 5 bases and the J segment 4 bases; nucleotides outside the gene matches: 11. CDR3 DNA: TGCAGCGTTAGTCCCGGGACAGAAGAATACAATGAGCAGTTCTTC. It specifies CSVSPGTEEYNEQFF.

V is TRBV19 and J is TRBJ1-2; TRBD1 aligns across 8 bases. Per the germline V gene, CDR1 is LNHDA and CDR2 is SQIVND (reference sequence). The CDR3 length is 13 residues. V shed 3 bases, J shed 7 bases, and the junction held 4 bases outside the gene matches. The CDR3 reads CASSIQGAGGYTF. DNA for the CDR3: TGTGCCAGTAGTATCCAGGGGGCTGGTGGCTACACCTTC.

The chain recombines TRBV19 with TRBJ1-1, with 8 bases that match TRBD1. The germline V gene encodes CDR1 LNHDA and CDR2 SQIVND (reference sequence). The CDR3 has 15 residues. With 4 bases clipped from V and 1 base from J, the junction kept 5 bases outside the gene matches. The DNA of the CDR3 is TGTGCCAGTAGTAAGCAGGGGGCCGGGAACACTGAAGCTTTCTTT. It yields the protein CASSKQGAGNTEAFF.

The chain carries TRBV24-1 and TRBJ2-3, with 7 bases identical to TRBD1. The V gene end was trimmed by 2 bases and the J gene end by 3 bases; junction bases not matched to a gene: 7. This CDR3 has 16 amino acids. Germline V lookup: CDR1 KGHDR, CDR2 SFDVKD. Here the CDR3 DNA reads TGTGCCACCAGTGATTCGGGACAGACCATTACAGATACGCAGTATTTT. Its protein is CATSDSGQTITDTQYF.

The chain carries TRBV6-2 or TRBV6-3 and TRBJ1-5; D uncertain. Germline CDR1 reads MNHEY; CDR2 reads SVGEGT. The CDR3 is 12 residues long. Trimming removed 6 bases at V and 6 bases at J, with 9 bases between. The CDR3 bases are TGTGCCAGCAGCCCGCCAGGTCAGCCCCAGCATTTT. This sequence encodes CASSPPGQPQHF.

The gene calls are TRBV6-5 and TRBJ1-4, with D possibly matching TRBD1 (5 bases). Germline loops: CDR1 MNHEY, CDR2 SVGAGI. This CDR3 is 15 amino acids long. Trimming cost V 5 bases and J 8 bases, with 18 bases left between them. CDR3 amino acids: CASSHEGSGGEKLFF. DNA for the CDR3: TGTGCCAGCAGTCACGAAGGGTCCGGGGGGGAAAAACTGTTTTTT.

The chain carries TRBV6-1 and TRBJ2-7; TRBD2 aligns across 10 bases. Trimming at V came to 5 bases and at J to 3 bases, leaving 4 bases not matched to a gene. The CDR3 is 14 residues long. CDR1 and CDR2 from the germline V gene are MNHNS and SASEGT. CDR3 amino acids: CASSSASGGYEQYF. CDR3 in DNA: TGTGCCAGCAGTTCGGCTAGCGGGGGCTACGAGCAGTACTTC.

The chain joins TRBV19 to TRBJ1-4, with 7 positions matching TRBD1. Trimming cost V 5 bases and J 4 bases; bases outside gene matches: 13. This CDR3 has 17 residues. CDR1 LNHDA and CDR2 SQIVND come from the germline V gene (reference sequence). The CDR3 loop is CASSLQGGEVGNEKLFF. The DNA of the CDR3 is TGTGCCAGTAGTCTCCAGGGGGGTGAGGTTGGTAATGAAAAACTGTTTTTT.

This clone came up once. The chain carries TRBV18 and TRBJ1-3; TRBD1 is a possible D gene (6 bases). CDR3 length equals 14 residues. V lost 4 bases, J lost 5 bases, and 12 bases lay in between. Germline lookup yields CDR1 KGHSH and CDR2 LQKENI. As DNA, the CDR3 is TGTGCCAGCTCACAACAGGGCCTACGAAACACCATATATTTT. It specifies CASSQQGLRNTIYF. Together with reference TRBV18 and TRBJ1-3, the CDR3 gives the full variable domain: NAGVMQNPRHLVRRRGQEARLRCSPMKGHSHVYWYRQLPEEGLKFMVYLQKENIIDESGMPKERFSAEFPKEGPSILRIQQVVRGDSAAYFCASSQQGLRNTIYFGEGSWLTVV.

This sequence joins TRBV9 and TRBJ1-1; 9 bases map to TRBD1. The germline V gene encodes CDR1 SGDLS and CDR2 YYNGEE. The CDR3 totals 17 residues. V was pared by 4 bases and J by 2 bases, with 12 bases of the junction left unmatched. The CDR3 reads CASSPSFGTGSNTEAFF. Written as DNA, the CDR3 is TGTGCCAGCAGCCCATCTTTTGGGACAGGGAGCAACACTGAAGCTTTCTTT.